Shown below are 24 T cell receptor beta chains from a single sample sequenced in a study of T cells after posttransplantation cyclophosphamide. Sequencing was performed with immunoSEQ multiplex PCR; in TCRdb, only in-frame clones are kept and a portion is missing. The sample records 15,000 to 20,000 clones, around 90% being singletons. A marrow graft followed busulfan-fludarabine conditioning, with cyclophosphamide on days +3 and +4. The starting material was PBMCs, obtained after allogeneic stem cell transplant with posttransplant cyclophosphamide. The receptor source for this set is a female patient in her thirties or forties who received an allogeneic stem cell transplant from a related donor, was CMV-positive, and had no GVHD. The graft donor may be the source of some T cells.

V gene TRBV21-1 combines with J gene TRBJ1-2; TRBD1, the table's D call, lacks a check against the DNA. TRBV21-1 has pseudogene status. The CDR3 sequence is 17 residues long. CDR3: CASSKVERQGVSMGYTF. The CDR3, as DNA: TGTGCCAGCAGCAAAGTGGAGAGACAGGGTGTATCTATGGGCTACACCTTC.

This sequence joins TRBV6-5 and TRBJ2-7; no definite D call. This CDR3 region has 14 residues. Trimming took off 3 bases at V and 3 bases at J, with 12 bases between the two ends. The germline gives CDR1 MNHEY, CDR2 SVGAGI. CDR3 amino acids: CASSYMRKSYEQYF. The CDR3 DNA reads TGTGCCAGCAGTTATATGCGGAAGAGCTACGAGCAGTACTTC.

This clone was found once. The chain combines TRBV10-3 with TRBJ2-7, with 7 bases that match TRBD1. The CDR3 extends over 13 amino acids. The germline V gene has CDR1 ENHRY and CDR2 SYGVKD. V was clipped by 5 bases and J by 7 bases; unmatched bases: 8. The CDR3 sequence is CAISSQTGSEQYF. DNA for the CDR3: TGTGCCATCAGTTCTCAGACAGGGAGTGAGCAGTACTTC.

The gene calls are TRBV11-2 and TRBJ1-5, with D perhaps matching TRBD1 (5 bases). This CDR3 has 15 residues. Trimming stripped 4 bases from V and 1 base from J, with 11 bases between. Germline assignment: CDR1 SGHAT and CDR2 FQNNGV. The chain's CDR3 is CASSWGGESNQPQHF. CDR3 DNA: TGTGCCAGCAGCTGGGGGGGGGAAAGCAATCAGCCCCAGCATTTT.

This chain joins TRBV30 and TRBJ2-7; 9 nucleotides align to TRBD1. From germline, CDR1 is GTSNPN and CDR2 SVGIG (reference sequence). With 3 bases clipped from V and 2 bases from J, the junction kept 8 bases outside the gene matches. The CDR3 is 15 amino acids. The CDR3 sequence: CAWSVIRTGAYEQYF. The CDR3 DNA follows: TGTGCCTGGAGCGTAATTAGGACAGGGGCCTACGAGCAGTACTTC.

CDR3 nucleotides: TGTGCCAGCTCACCACGGCAGGGGGCATTTGATACGCAGTATTTT. It encodes CASSPRQGAFDTQYF. The chain joins TRBV18 to TRBJ2-3; 8 bases agree with TRBD1. Germline V lookup: CDR1 KGHSH, CDR2 LQKENI. Trimming cost V 1 base and J 6 bases; bases outside gene matches: 6. This CDR3 comprises 15 residues.

This chain uses TRBV19 with TRBJ2-7; D ambiguous. V was cut by 1 base and J by 3 bases, with 10 bases left in between. The CDR3 consists of 14 residues. Germline lookup yields CDR1 LNHDA and CDR2 SQIVND (reference sequence). Here the CDR3 reads CASSIAADFYEQYF. The CDR3 coding sequence is TGTGCCAGTAGTATAGCGGCGGATTTCTACGAGCAGTACTTC.

This chain links TRBV5-4 with TRBJ1-1, with D perhaps matching TRBD1 (6 bases). The CDR3 is made up of 17 amino acids. The V end lost 3 bases, the J end lost 1 base, and 19 bases lay between the germline ends. CDR1 is SGHNT, CDR2 YYREEE, per germline (reference sequence). CDR3 nucleotides: TGTGCCAGCAGCTCTGCAGGGGCCCCCTTCGCGAACACTGAAGCTTTCTTT. Residues: CASSSAGAPFANTEAFF. Based on the CDR3 plus reference TRBV5-4 and TRBJ1-1, the full variable domain is ETGVTQSPTHLIKTRGQQVTLRCSSQSGHNTVSWYQQALGQGPQFIFQYYREEENGRGNFPPRFSGLQFPNYSSELNVNALELDDSALYLCASSSAGAPFANTEAFFGQGTRLTVV.

V gene TRBV11-2 combines with J gene TRBJ2-3; 9 bases map to TRBD2. The trim removed 5 bases at V and 4 bases at J, leaving 4 bases unmatched. From germline, CDR1 is SGHAT and CDR2 FQNNGV. The CDR3 sequence is 14 residues long. The CDR3 loop is CASSVSGSSDTQYF. CDR3 coding DNA: TGTGCCAGCAGCGTTAGCGGGAGCTCAGATACGCAGTATTTT.

This clone was counted a single time. This chain links TRBV2 with TRBJ2-7; 7 bases line up with TRBD2. CDR1 is SNHLY and CDR2 is FYNNEI in the germline V gene. This CDR3 spans 14 amino acids. V lost 7 bases, J lost 1 base, and 7 bases stayed unmatched. The CDR3 protein is CASKGEGLSYEQYF. The CDR3 nucleotides are TGTGCCAGCAAAGGGGAGGGCCTATCCTACGAGCAGTACTTC.

This chain connects TRBV11-3 to TRBJ2-2; D perhaps matches TRBD1 (6 bases). Per the germline V gene, CDR1 is SGHNT and CDR2 is YENEEA. The CDR3 has 14 amino acids. V was clipped by 2 bases and J by 5 bases, with 9 bases between them. The DNA of the CDR3 is TGTGCCAGCAGCTTAAACAGGGTAACCGGGGAGCTGTTTTTT. Its translation is CASSLNRVTGELFF.

V usage is TRBV29-1 and J usage is TRBJ2-6; 8 bases match TRBD2. The germline V gene encodes CDR1 SQVTM and CDR2 ANQGSEA. This CDR3 is built from 16 residues. With 5 bases clipped from V and 1 base from J, the junction kept 7 bases outside the gene matches. The CDR3 DNA follows: TGCAGCGTTCGGGGGGGCGTAAAGTCTGGGGCCAACGTCCTGACTTTC. Residues: CSVRGGVKSGANVLTF.

V usage is TRBV7-3 and J usage is TRBJ2-3; D possibly corresponds to TRBD1 (6 bases). In germline, CDR1 is SGHTA, CDR2 FQGTGA. The CDR3 has 16 amino acids. Trimming cost V 2 bases and J 6 bases, with 18 bases left between them. CDR3 sequence reads: CASSLSGTRGMDTQYF. The CDR3 bases are TGTGCCAGCAGCTTATCGGGAACCAGGGGAATGGATACGCAGTATTTT. The full variable domain, completed using reference TRBV7-3 and TRBJ2-3, is GAGVSQTPSNKVTEKGKYVELRCDPISGHTALYWYRQSLGQGPEFLIYFQGTGAADDSGLPNDRFFAVRPEGSVSTLKIQRTERGDSAVYLCASSLSGTRGMDTQYFGPGTRLTVL.

The chain recombines TRBV11-3 with TRBJ2-2; 8 nucleotides align to TRBD2. With V trimmed by 2 bases and J by 1 base, 3 bases remained unmatched. Germline V gives CDR1 SGHNT, CDR2 YENEEA. The CDR3 runs to 16 residues. CDR3 region: CASSLISGKNTGELFF. CDR3 DNA sequence: TGTGCCAGCAGCTTAATTAGCGGGAAGAACACCGGGGAGCTGTTTTTT.

The chain links TRBV7-9 to TRBJ2-5; 11 bases line up with TRBD2. J gave up 6 bases and V 6 bases, and 6 bases lay outside the gene matches. CDR3 length equals 14 residues. CDR1 is SEHNR, CDR2 FQNEAQ, per germline (reference sequence). The CDR3 is CASRATSGGQTQYF. Here the CDR3 DNA reads TGTGCCAGCAGGGCTACTAGCGGGGGTCAGACCCAGTACTTC.

The chain recombines TRBV5-6 with TRBJ2-3, with 11 bases matching TRBD1. In germline, CDR1 is SGHDT, CDR2 YYEEEE. V lost 7 bases to trimming and J lost 4 bases; unmatched junction nucleotides: 5. The CDR3 has 14 amino acids. CDR3 region: CASDWDRGADTQYF. DNA of the CDR3: TGTGCCAGCGACTGGGACAGGGGGGCAGATACGCAGTATTTT.

The rearrangement links TRBV28 to TRBJ2-3, with TRBD2 identical over 7 bases. V gave up 7 bases and J gave up 0 bases; unmatched junction bases: 7. Germline loops: CDR1 MDHEN, CDR2 SYDVKM. The CDR3 spans 15 residues. CDR3 DNA: TGTGCCAGCACCGATTGGGGGGGGAGCACAGATACGCAGTATTTT. Its translation: CASTDWGGSTDTQYF.

This clone was counted between two and nine times. V is TRBV6-6 and J is TRBJ1-5; tentative D call: TRBD1 (5 bases). The V and J ends lost 4 bases and 6 bases respectively, with 19 bases between them. Germline-derived CDR1 and CDR2 are MNHNY and SVGAGI (reference sequence). The CDR3 is made up of 16 amino acids. CDR3 sequence reads: CASSFTAGIKGQPQHF. The CDR3 DNA reads TGTGCCAGCAGTTTTACGGCAGGGATAAAGGGTCAGCCCCAGCATTTT.

CDR3 sequence reads: CASSQDGGRTLVDTQYF. For the CDR3, the DNA is TGCGCCAGCAGCCAAGATGGCGGCCGGACTTTAGTGGATACGCAGTATTTT. This chain links TRBV4-3 with TRBJ2-3; maybe TRBD2 (5 bases). The CDR3 contains 17 residues. Germline lookup yields CDR1 LGHNA and CDR2 YSLEER. V was shortened by 0 bases and J by 6 bases, with 19 bases between the two germline ends.

This chain joins TRBV7-2 and TRBJ2-2; D is uncertain. The germline gives CDR1 SGHTA, CDR2 FQGNSA. V was clipped by 5 bases and J by 6 bases, with 13 bases between them. The CDR3 is 14 amino acids. CDR3 protein: CASSPRPEAGELFF. In DNA, the CDR3 is TGTGCCAGCAGCCCCCGACCTGAGGCCGGGGAGCTGTTTTTT.

The CDR3 loop is CASSYLGRNSGNTIYF. The DNA of the CDR3 is TGTGCCAGCAGTTACTTGGGGCGTAACTCTGGAAACACCATATATTTT. The chain joins TRBV6-6 to TRBJ1-3, with D tentatively TRBD1 (5 bases). The germline V gene encodes CDR1 MNHNY and CDR2 SVGAGI (reference sequence). V was trimmed by 1 base and J by 0 bases, leaving 10 bases between them. The CDR3 contains 16 residues.

J is TRBJ2-1 and V is TRBV7-2; the D gene is possibly TRBD2 (5 bases). V lost 5 bases and J lost 12, with 29 bases in between. The germline V gene has CDR1 SGHTA and CDR2 FQGNSA. The CDR3 has 17 residues. The CDR3 bases are TGTGCCAGCAGCCCTAGGCCCCATGGACTGTCCGACCCGGGGCAGTTCTTC. It yields the protein CASSPRPHGLSDPGQFF.

This chain links TRBV7-8 with TRBJ2-1; a possible D gene is TRBD2 (6 bases). The V end lost 1 base, the J end lost 13 bases, and 14 bases lay between the germline ends. This CDR3 comprises 13 residues. Germline V gives CDR1 SGHVS, CDR2 FQNEAQ. The CDR3 DNA reads TGTGCCAGCAGCTTAGTAGCGGACCGGCCCCAGTTCTTC. It codes for CASSLVADRPQFF. The full variable domain, with the rest looked up from reference TRBV7-8 and TRBJ2-1, is GAGVSQSPRYKVAKRGQDVALRCDPISGHVSLFWYQQALGQGPEFLTYFQNEAQLDKSGLPSDRFFAERPEGSVSTLKIQRTQQEDSAVYLCASSLVADRPQFFGPGTRLTVL.

CDR3 residues: CASSRAGLSQETQYF. For the CDR3, the DNA is TGTGCCAGCAGCCGAGCCGGACTCAGCCAAGAGACCCAGTACTTC. The V call is TRBV4-2, the J call TRBJ2-5; weak D call: TRBD2 (5 bases). Germline assignment: CDR1 LGHNA and CDR2 YNFKEQ. Trimming took off 4 bases at V and 1 base at J, with 13 bases between the two ends. The CDR3 extends over 15 amino acids.